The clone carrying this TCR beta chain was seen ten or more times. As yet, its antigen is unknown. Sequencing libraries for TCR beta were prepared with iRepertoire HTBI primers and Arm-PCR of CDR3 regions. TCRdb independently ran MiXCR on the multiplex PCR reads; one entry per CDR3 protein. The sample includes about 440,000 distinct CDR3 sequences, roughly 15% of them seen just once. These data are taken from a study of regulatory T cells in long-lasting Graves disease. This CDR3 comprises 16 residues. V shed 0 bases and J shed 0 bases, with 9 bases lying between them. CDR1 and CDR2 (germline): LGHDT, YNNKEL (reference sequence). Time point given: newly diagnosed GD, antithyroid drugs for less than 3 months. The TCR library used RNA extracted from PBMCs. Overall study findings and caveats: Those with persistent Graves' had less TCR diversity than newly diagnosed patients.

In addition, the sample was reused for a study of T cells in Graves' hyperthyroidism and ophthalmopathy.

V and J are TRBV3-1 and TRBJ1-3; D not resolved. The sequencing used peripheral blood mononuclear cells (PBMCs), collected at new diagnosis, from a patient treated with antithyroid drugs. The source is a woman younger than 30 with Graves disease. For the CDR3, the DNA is TGTGCCAGCAGCCAAGAAGGCGGGAGCTCTGGAAACACCATATATTTT. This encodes CASSQEGGSSGNTIYF.